The rows below give T cell receptor beta chains drawn from one sample of a study of CD8 T cells in ankylosing spondylitis. TCRdb called the 5' RACE reads again in MiXCR, with one record for every CDR3 protein. This sample has around 390,000 distinct CDR3 sequences; around 22% occur once, and the top ten carry about 16%. The sequencing input was blood, either unsorted or a sorted T cell fraction (not recorded which). The receptors here all came from a male donor with ankylosing spondylitis. Both conserved end residues are part of each CDR3. The D gene is left open where the match is weak. Only part of the rows carry a size: once, few, many, or a class if the clone is expanded.

few . TRBJ2-3 TRBV2 TGTGCCAGCAGTGAGCTCACAGATACGCAGTATTTT CASSELTDTQYF
. . TRBJ1-1 TRBV6-5 TGTGCCAGCAGTTACTCCCGGGGGGGAGCGGGTGAAGCTTTCTTT CASSYSRGGAGEAFF
few . TRBJ1-5 TRBV19 TGTGCCAGTCACGGCAGGGCGGGGGGCAATCAGCCCCAGCATTTT CASHGRAGGNQPQHF
. TRBD2 TRBJ2-3 TRBV20-1 TGCAGTGCCCCGGGACTAGCGGGAGGGAGCACAGATACGCAGTATTTT CSAPGLAGGSTDTQYF
many TRBD2 TRBJ2-1 TRBV4-3 TGCGCCAGCAGCCAAGAACTGCTAGCGGGAGTCGAGCAGTTCTTC CASSQELLAGVEQFF
. . TRBJ2-2 TRBV7-6 TGTGCCAGCAGCCCTACCCCCCTGAACACCGGGGAGCTGTTTTTT CASSPTPLNTGELFF
. . TRBJ2-5 TRBV12-3/TRBV12-4 TGTGCCAGCAGTTTAAGGAGGATGCAAGAGACCCAGTACTTC CASSLRRMQETQYF
. . TRBJ2-3 TRBV29-1 TGCAGCGTTGCGAGGGCCGTAGTAGATACGCAGTATTTT CSVARAVVDTQYF
. . TRBJ1-5 TRBV25-1 TGTGCCAGCAGCGCATCAGGGGTTCAGCCCCAGCATTTT CASSASGVQPQHF
. . TRBJ1-4 TRBV27 TGTGCCAGCAGTTTCTTGGGAGGGCGGGAAAAACTGTTTTTT CASSFLGGREKLFF
. TRBD2 TRBJ2-3 TRBV27 TGTGCCAGCACCAAACTAGCGGGAGGGAGCACAGATACGCAGTATTTT CASTKLAGGSTDTQYF
few TRBD2 TRBJ2-7 TRBV14 TGTGCCAGCAGCCTACCGGGACTATTCTACGAGCAGTACTTC CASSLPGLFYEQYF
. . TRBJ2-7 TRBV27 TGTGCCAGCAGTATGGACTATAGGTACGAGCAGTACTTC CASSMDYRYEQYF
. . TRBJ1-1 TRBV5-1 TGCGCCAGCAGCTTGGAGGGGGGCCTCGGGGAAGCTTTCTTT CASSLEGGLGEAFF
. . TRBJ2-1 TRBV7-2 TGTGCCAGCAGGGGGCCCTACAATGAGCAGTTCTTC CASRGPYNEQFF
. TRBD2 TRBJ2-6 TRBV28 TGTGCCAGCAGTTCTTCCGGACTAGCGTTAAACTCTGGGGCCAACGTCCTGACTTTC CASSSSGLALNSGANVLTF
few TRBD2 TRBJ2-1 TRBV3-1 TGTGCCAGCAGCCAAGACTCTGCGCTAGCGGGGGATTTGTTCTTC CASSQDSALAGDLFF
few . TRBJ2-3 TRBV10-3 TGTGCCATCAGTCCGGACGACACTAGCACAGATACGCAGTATTTT CAISPDDTSTDTQYF
. TRBD1 TRBJ2-7 TRBV6-5 TGTGCCAGCAGTCACAGGGGCCGCGGATACGAGCAGTACTTC CASSHRGRGYEQYF
few . TRBJ1-1 TRBV10-3 TGTGCCATCAGTGGGGAGACGGCGGGGGCGACTGAAGCTTTCTTT CAISGETAGATEAFF
. TRBD2 TRBJ2-1 TRBV11-1 TGTGCCAGCAGCGAACTAGCGGGAGGGCCTCGGGCCTACAATGAGCAGTTCTTC CASSELAGGPRAYNEQFF
many . TRBJ2-1 TRBV19 TGTGCCAGCAGTTCAGGCAGTTACAATGAGCAGTTCTTC CASSSGSYNEQFF
. . TRBJ1-4 TRBV7-9 TGTGCCAGCAGCTTAGGGAGGGATGAAAAAAAACTGTTTTTT CASSLGRDEKKLFF